One TCR beta chain is described in this entry. Which antigen it targets is not known. Base-call qualities are not available, and no considerably larger clone is one nucleotide away. TCRbeta CDR3 regions were amplified from genomic DNA by means of the immunoSEQ Assay, a bias-controlled multiplex PCR. The original methods were these. Within the assay, amplification of reference gene primers was used to estimate how many nucleated cells each sample contained. Sequence reads were collapsed and filtered to measure the absolute abundance of every unique TCRbeta CDR3 rearrangement. For each sample, productive Simpson clonality was calculated as the square root of Simpson's diversity index across productive rearrangements. TCRdb took this table from immuneACCESS and kept in-frame rearrangements with V and J called. Such tables lack part of the clones; where checked against another copy, unresolved V genes explain under half of the gap, and the rest is unexplained. That table gives V, J and clone size, and the DNA gave D and trimming. The sample profile shows around 230,000 clones; over 80% of them were found once. The ten most abundant clones make up around 25% of the sample.

These data originate in a study of blood T cell repertoires in COVID-19 (dated by TCRdb to the early 2020s). Context from the whole study: Samples covering the acute and convalescent phases of COVID-19 were provided by collaborators in the United States, Italy and Spain. The prospective study material was composed of cDNA or gDNA derived from T cells, B-cell-depleted T cells, or PBMCs. Subjects who had been exposed to COVID-19, were actively infected with it, or had recovered from it provided the deeply sampled blood TCRbeta repertoires that made up the dataset. The repertoires were made available in a free public database intended to serve as a resource for research on the immune response to SARS-CoV-2. Samples came from the ongoing ImmuneRACE study (first 160 participants) plus 1,254 subjects from 6 global collaborators. Nearly every sample came with metadata listing a de-identified subject ID, COVID-19 status, age in years and sex. HLA class I and class II types, where available, came from metadata supplied by the sample provider rather than from assay-based typing.

The paper's findings and limits, for the study overall: The amount of clinical and demographic metadata varied by source and participant and was provided uncurated.

The collaborating institutions used their own protocols to collect whole blood in K2EDTA tubes. For TCRbeta analysis, collaborators shipped samples in one of three forms: frozen whole blood, isolated PBMCs, or DNA extracted from either of those sample types. The receptor was isolated from a man aged 35-49 years with acute or convalescent COVID-19. Material for sequencing was peripheral blood.

CDR3 region: CAWADRTNEKLFF. The DNA sequence follows: TGTGCCTGGGCGGACAGGACTAATGAAAAACTGTTTTTT. The V gene is TRBV30 and the J gene is TRBJ1-4; 7 of the junction bases match TRBD1. From a lookup of the germline V gene (reference sequence), CDR1 and CDR2 are GTSNPN and SVGIG. The V end gives up 5 bases and the J end 2 bases, leaving 2 bases in the junction not matched to a gene. From the cysteine through the phenylalanine, the CDR3 covers 13 amino acids. Only the CDR3 portion is preserved as DNA: 39 bases, with reading frame beginning at the first base.